This T cell receptor beta chain came from a study of post-analysis software for immune sequencing data. General study results and limits: Strong co-clustering by F measure was evident for samples that had been prepared in the same batch. Multiple sclerosis was associated with a significant reduction in normalized Chao1 diversity relative to controls. Compared with controls, patients had more of roughly five TRBV segments, including TRBV5-6, TRBV5-1 and TRBV20-1.

Included in the TCR beta cDNA libraries were unique molecular identifiers. In TCRdb, the PCR reads were re-called with MiXCR into one record per CDR3 protein. The sample consists of approximately 400,000 distinct CDR3 sequences, approximately 38% of them appearing once. Germline values: CDR1 SGHTA, CDR2 FQGTGA. V gave up 5 bases and J gave up 1 base, with 7 bases separating them. The CDR3 is made up of 13 amino acids. Only a few counts were recorded for this clonotype. Its target is unknown. The clonotype comes from a girl between 10 and 17 years old with multiple sclerosis. V is TRBV7-3 and J is TRBJ2-3; no clear D gene. Material for sequencing was blood. The CDR3 DNA reads as TGTGCCAGCAGCCCCACAGGCACAGATACGCAGTATTTT. Translated, it gives CASSPTGTDTQYF.